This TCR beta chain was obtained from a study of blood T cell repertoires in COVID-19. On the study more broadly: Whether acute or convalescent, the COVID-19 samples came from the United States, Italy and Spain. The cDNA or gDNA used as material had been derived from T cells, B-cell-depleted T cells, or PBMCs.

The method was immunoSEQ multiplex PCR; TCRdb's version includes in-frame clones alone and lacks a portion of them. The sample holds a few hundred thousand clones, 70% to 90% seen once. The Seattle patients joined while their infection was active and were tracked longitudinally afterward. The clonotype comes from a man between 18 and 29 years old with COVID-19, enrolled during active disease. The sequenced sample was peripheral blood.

CDR3 bases: TGTGCCACCAGTGATTTCTCCCAGGGAGGTGGCTACACCTTC. It codes for CATSDFSQGGGYTF. The J gene is TRBJ1-2, the V gene TRBV24-1; D may be TRBD1 (5 bases). The V end lost 1 base, the J end lost 7 bases, and 12 bases lay between the germline ends. The CDR3 has 14 amino acids. The germline V gene encodes CDR1 KGHDR and CDR2 SFDVKD.